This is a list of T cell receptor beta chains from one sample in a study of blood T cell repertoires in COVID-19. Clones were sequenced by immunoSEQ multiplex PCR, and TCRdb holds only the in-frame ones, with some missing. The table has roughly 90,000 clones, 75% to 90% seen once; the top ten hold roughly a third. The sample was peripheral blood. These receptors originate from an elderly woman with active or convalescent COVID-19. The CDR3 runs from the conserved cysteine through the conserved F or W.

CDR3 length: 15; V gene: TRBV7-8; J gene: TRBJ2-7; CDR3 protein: CASSSITGTSGEQYF
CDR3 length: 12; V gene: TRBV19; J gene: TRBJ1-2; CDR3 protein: CASTTDGSGYTF
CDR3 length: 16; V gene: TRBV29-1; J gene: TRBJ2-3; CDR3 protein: CSVDGASGGAGDTQYF
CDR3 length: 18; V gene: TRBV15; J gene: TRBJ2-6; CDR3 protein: CATSSRLRLTSGANVLTF
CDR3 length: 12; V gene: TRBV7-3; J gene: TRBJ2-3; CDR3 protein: CASSPDYDTQYF
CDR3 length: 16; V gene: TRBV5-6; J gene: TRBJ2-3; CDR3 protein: CASRLGLAGRTDTQYF
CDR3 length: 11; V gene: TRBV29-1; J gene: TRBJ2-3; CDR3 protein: CSVAPRDTQYF
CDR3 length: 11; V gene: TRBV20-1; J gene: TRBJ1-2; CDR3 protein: CSARQLLGYTF
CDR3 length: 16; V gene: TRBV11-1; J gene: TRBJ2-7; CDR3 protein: CASSLVSNRGYYEQYF
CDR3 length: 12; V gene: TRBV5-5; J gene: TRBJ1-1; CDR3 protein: CASSLGGRVAFF
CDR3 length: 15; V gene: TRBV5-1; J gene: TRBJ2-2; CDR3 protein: CASSLQYQGTGELFF
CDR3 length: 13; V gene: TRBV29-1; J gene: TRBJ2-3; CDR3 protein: CSVEEGGTDTQYF
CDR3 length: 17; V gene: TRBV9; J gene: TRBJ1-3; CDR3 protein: CASSTFGDRVTGNTIYF
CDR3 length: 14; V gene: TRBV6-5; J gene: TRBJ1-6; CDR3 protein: CASSSTGILSPLHF
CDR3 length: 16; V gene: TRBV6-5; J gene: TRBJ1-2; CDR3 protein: CASSYPRQGGNYGYTF
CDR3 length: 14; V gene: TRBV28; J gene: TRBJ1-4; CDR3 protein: CASRDGATNEKLFF
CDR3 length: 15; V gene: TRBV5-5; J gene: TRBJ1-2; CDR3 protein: CASSWGNTGGNGYTF
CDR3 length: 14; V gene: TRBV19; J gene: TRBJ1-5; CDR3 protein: CASSIGGSNQPQHF
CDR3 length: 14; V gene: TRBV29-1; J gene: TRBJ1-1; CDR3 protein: CSAPRGDMNTEAFF
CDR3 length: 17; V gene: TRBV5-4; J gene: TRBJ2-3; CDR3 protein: CASSLTSGSRGTDTQYF
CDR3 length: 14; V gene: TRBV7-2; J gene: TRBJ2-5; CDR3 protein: CASTPTGVGETQYF
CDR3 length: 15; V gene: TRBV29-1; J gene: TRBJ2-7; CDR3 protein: CSVGLGGRARNEQYF
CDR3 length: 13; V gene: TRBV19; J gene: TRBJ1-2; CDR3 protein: CASSIFGQYGYTF
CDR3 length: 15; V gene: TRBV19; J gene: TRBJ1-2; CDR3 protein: CASTLQGSSHYGYTF
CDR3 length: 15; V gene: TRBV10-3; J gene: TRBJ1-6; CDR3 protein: CAISARGSDNSPLHF
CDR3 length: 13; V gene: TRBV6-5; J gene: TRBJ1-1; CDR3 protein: CASSGTGDTEAFF
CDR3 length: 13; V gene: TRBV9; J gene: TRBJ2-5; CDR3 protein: CASSVGPGGTQYF
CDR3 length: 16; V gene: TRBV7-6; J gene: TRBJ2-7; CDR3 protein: CASSLEGGQGRYEQYF
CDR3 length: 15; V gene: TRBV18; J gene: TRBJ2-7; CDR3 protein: CASSPPDRGWGEQYF
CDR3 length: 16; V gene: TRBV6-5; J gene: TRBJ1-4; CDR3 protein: CASSYSRQGEGEKLFF
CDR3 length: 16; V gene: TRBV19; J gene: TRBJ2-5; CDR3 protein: CASSPTSGGAGETQYF
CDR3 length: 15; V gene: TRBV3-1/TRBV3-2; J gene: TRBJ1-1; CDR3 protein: CASSQYQATNTEAFF
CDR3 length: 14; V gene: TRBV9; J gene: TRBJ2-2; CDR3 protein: CASSFPSGAGELFF
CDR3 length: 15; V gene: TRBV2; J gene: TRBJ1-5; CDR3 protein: CASRGGRYSNQPQHF
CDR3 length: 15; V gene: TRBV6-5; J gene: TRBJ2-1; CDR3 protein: CASSYGGGPYNEQFF
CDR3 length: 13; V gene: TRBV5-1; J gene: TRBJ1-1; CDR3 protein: CASSNRDSTEAFF
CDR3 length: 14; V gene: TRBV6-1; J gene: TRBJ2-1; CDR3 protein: CASSEGYGNNEQFF
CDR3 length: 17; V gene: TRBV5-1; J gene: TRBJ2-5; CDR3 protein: CASSSHLTSGGAETQYF
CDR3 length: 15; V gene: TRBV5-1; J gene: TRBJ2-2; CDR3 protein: CASSLLAVNTGELFF
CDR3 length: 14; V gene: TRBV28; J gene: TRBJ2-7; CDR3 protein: CASSSGTGLREQYF
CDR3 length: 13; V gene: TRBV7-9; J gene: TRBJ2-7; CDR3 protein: CASSLTSGYEQYF
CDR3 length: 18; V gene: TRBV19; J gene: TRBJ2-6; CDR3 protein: CASRSWGTGLSGANVLTF